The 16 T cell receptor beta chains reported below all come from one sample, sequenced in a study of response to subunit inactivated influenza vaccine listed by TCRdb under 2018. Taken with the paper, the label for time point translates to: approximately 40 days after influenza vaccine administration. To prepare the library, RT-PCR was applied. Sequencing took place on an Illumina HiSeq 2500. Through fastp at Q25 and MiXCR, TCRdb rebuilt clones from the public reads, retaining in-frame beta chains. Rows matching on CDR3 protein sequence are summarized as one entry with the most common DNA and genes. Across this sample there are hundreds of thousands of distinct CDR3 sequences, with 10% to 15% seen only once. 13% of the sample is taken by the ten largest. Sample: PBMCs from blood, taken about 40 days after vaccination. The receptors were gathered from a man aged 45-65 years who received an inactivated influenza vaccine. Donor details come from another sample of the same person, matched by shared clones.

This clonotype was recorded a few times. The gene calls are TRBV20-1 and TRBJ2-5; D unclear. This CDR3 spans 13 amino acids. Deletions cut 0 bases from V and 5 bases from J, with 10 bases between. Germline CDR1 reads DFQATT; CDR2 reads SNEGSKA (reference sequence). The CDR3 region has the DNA TGCAGTGCTAGAGATCATCAAAGGGAGACCCAGTACTTC. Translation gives CSARDHQRETQYF.

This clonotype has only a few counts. As DNA, the CDR3 is TGTGCCAGCAGCCATCTCCGAGACTACCACTACGAGCAGTACTTC. This encodes CASSHLRDYHYEQYF. The chain combines TRBV3-1 with TRBJ2-7; the D gene is possibly TRBD2 (5 bases). V shed 3 bases and J shed 3 bases, with 15 bases lying between them. Germline CDR1 LGHDT, CDR2 YNNKEL (reference sequence). There are 15 residues in the CDR3.

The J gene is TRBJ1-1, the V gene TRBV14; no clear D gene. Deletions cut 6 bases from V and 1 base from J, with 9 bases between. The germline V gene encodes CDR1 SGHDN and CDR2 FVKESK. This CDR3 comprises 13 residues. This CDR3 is CASRPNTNTEAFF. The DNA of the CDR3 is TGTGCCAGCAGGCCAAACACGAACACTGAAGCTTTCTTT. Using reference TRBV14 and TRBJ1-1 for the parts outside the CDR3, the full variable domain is EAGVTQFPSHSVIEKGQTVTLRCDPISGHDNLYWYRRVMGKEIKFLLHFVKESKQDESGMPNNRFLAERTGGTYSTLKVQPAELEDSGVYFCASRPNTNTEAFFGQGTRLTVV.

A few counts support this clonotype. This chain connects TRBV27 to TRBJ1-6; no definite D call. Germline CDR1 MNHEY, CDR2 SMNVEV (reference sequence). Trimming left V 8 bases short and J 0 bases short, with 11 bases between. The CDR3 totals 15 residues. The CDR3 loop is CASASASSYNSPLHF. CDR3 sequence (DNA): TGTGCCAGCGCGTCGGCGAGCTCCTATAATTCACCCCTCCACTTT.

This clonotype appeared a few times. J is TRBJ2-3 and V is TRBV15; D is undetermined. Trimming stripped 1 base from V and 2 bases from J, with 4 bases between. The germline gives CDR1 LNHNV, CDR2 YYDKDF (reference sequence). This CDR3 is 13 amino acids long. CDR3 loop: CATSRAPTDTQYF. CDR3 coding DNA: TGTGCCACCAGCAGAGCGCCCACAGATACGCAGTATTTT.

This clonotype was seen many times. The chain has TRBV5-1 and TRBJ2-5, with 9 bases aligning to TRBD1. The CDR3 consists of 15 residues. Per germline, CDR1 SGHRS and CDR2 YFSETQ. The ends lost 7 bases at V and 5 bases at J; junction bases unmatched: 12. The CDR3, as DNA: TGCGCCAGCGCCTTTACAGGGGGCGTGGGGGAGACCCAGTACTTC. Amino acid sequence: CASAFTGGVGETQYF.

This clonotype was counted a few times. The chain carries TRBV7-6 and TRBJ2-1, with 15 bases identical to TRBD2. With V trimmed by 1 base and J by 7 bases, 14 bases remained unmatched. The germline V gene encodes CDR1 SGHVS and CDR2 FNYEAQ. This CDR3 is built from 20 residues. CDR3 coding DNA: TGTGCCAGCAGCTTAGGCAGGGCGAGGACTAGCGGGAGGGCCTTAAATGAGCAGTTCTTC. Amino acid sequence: CASSLGRARTSGRALNEQFF. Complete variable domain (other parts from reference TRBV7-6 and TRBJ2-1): GAGVSQSPRYKVTKRGQDVALRCDPISGHVSLYWYRQALGQGPEFLTYFNYEAQQDKSGLPNDRFSAERPEGSISTLTIQRTEQRDSAMYRCASSLGRARTSGRALNEQFFGPGTRLTVL.

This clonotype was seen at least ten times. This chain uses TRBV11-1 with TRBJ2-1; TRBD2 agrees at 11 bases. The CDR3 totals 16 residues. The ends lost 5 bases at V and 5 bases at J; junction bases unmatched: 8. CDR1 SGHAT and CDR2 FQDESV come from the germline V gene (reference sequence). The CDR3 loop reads CASSILTSGGNNEQFF. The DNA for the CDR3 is TGTGCCAGCAGCATCCTAACTAGCGGGGGAAACAATGAGCAGTTCTTC. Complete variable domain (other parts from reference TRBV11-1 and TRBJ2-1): EAEVAQSPRYKITEKSQAVAFWCDPISGHATLYWYRQILGQGPELLVQFQDESVVDDSQLPKDRFSAERLKGVDSTLKIQPAELGDSAMYLCASSILTSGGNNEQFFGPGTRLTVL.

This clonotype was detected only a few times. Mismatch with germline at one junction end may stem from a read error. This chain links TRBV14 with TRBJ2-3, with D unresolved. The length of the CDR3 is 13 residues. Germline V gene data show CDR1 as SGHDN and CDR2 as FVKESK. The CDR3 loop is CASSYYSTDTQYF. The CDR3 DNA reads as TGTGCCAGCAGCTACTATAGCACCGATACGCAGTATTTT. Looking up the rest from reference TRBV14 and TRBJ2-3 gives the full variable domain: EAGVTQFPSHSVIEKGQTVTLRCDPISGHDNLYWYRRVMGKEIKFLLHFVKESKQDESGMPNNRFLAERTGGTYSTLKVQPAELEDSGVYFCASSYYSTDTQYFGPGTRLTVL.

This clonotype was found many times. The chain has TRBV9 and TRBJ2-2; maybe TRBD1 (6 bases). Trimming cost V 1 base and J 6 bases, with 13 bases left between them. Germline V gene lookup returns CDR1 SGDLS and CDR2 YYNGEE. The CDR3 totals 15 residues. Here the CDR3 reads CASSVRTEKAGELFF. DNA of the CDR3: TGTGCCAGCAGCGTAAGGACAGAGAAAGCCGGGGAGCTGTTTTTT.

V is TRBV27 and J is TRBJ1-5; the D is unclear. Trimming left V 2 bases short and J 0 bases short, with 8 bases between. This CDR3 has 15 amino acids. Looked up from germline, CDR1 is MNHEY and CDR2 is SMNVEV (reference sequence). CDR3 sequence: CASSLDPSSNQPQHF. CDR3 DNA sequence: TGTGCCAGCAGTTTAGACCCCTCTAGCAATCAGCCCCAGCATTTT.

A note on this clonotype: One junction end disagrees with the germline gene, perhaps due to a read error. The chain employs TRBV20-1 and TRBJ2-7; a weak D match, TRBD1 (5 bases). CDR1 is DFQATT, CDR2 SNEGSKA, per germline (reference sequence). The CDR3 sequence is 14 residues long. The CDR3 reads CSPRESGQNYEQYF. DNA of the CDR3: TGCAGTCCTAGAGAATCCGGACAAAACTACGAGCAGTACTTC.

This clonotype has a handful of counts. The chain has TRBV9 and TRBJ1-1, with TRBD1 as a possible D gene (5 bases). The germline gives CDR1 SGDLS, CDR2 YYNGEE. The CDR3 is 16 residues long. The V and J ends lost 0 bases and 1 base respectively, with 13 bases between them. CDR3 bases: TGTGCCAGCAGCGTAGAGTCAGGGAGGGGGAACACTGAAGCTTTCTTT. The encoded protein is CASSVESGRGNTEAFF. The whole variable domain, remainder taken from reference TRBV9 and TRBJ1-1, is DSGVTQTPKHLITATGQRVTLRCSPRSGDLSVYWYQQSLDQGLQFLIQYYNGEERAKGNILERFSAQQFPDLHSELNLSSLELGDSALYFCASSVESGRGNTEAFFGQGTRLTVV.

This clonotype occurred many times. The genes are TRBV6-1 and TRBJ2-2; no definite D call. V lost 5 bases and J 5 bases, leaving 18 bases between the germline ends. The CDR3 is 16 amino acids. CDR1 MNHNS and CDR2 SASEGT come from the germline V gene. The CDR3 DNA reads TGTGCCAGCAGTCCCCTCCCTGTGCGACCAACCGGGGAGCTGTTTTTT. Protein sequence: CASSPLPVRPTGELFF.

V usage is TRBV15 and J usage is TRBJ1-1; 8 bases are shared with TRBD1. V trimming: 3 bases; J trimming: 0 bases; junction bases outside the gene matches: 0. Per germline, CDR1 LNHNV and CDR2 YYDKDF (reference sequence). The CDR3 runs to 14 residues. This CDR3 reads CATSRGQVNTEAFF. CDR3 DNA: TGTGCCACCAGCAGGGGACAGGTGAACACTGAAGCTTTCTTT. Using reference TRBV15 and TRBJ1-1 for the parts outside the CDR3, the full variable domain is DAMVIQNPRYQVTQFGKPVTLSCSQTLNHNVMYWYQQKSSQAPKLLFHYYDKDFNNEADTPDNFQSRRPNTSFCFLDIRSPGLGDTAMYLCATSRGQVNTEAFFGQGTRLTVV.

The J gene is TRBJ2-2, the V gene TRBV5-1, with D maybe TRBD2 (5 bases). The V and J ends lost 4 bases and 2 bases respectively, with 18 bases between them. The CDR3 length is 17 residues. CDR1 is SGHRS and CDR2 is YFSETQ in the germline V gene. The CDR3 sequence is CASSPLGGRRNTGELFF. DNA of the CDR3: TGCGCCAGCAGCCCGTTAGGAGGACGGAGAAACACCGGGGAGCTGTTTTTT. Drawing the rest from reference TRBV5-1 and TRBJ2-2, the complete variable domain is KAGVTQTPRYLIKTRGQQVTLSCSPISGHRSVSWYQQTPGQGLQFLFEYFSETQRNKGNFPGRFSGRQFSNSRSEMNVSTLELGDSALYLCASSPLGGRRNTGELFFGEGSRLTVL.